The T cell receptor (beta chain) under discussion was sequenced for a study of T cell responses to AZD1222 COVID-19 vaccine. Study-wide findings and caveats: Donors were mostly white British, more females; clonal diversity possibly underestimated.

A note on this clone: The antigen is not known.

The germline V and J ends were trimmed by 6 bases and 5 bases, with 16 bases remaining between them. CDR1 is MDHEN, CDR2 SYDVKM, per germline. This CDR3 spans 14 amino acids. The table came from immunoSEQ multiplex PCR; TCRdb's copy has only in-frame clones and leaves some out. The sample yields 150,000 to 200,000 clones, 94% seen once. V is TRBV28 and J is TRBJ1-2, with D tentatively TRBD1 (6 bases). The receptor comes from an adult who received the AZD1222 COVID-19 vaccine. Specimen: peripheral blood, collected 28 days after the second AZD1222 dose. CDR3 DNA sequence: TGTGCCAGCAGAGTACAGGGAGGAGCGTATGGCTACACCTTC. It specifies CASRVQGGAYGYTF.